The 16 T cell receptor beta chains below were found in one sample sequenced in a study of blood T cell repertoires in COVID-19. Using immunoSEQ multiplex PCR, the repertoire was profiled, and TCRdb retains in-frame clones only, with some absent. The profile covers about 140,000 clones, with less than 90% appearing a single time and almost 9% taken by the ten largest. Input material: peripheral blood. All receptors derive from a young man with COVID-19, enrolled during active disease.

The gene calls are TRBV6-6 and TRBJ2-2; D perhaps matches TRBD2 (6 bases). Germline V gene lookup returns CDR1 MNHNY and CDR2 SVGAGI (reference sequence). The CDR3 extends over 15 amino acids. V dropped 5 bases and J dropped 5 bases, with 15 bases sitting between them. The CDR3 DNA reads as TGTGCCAGCAGTCCCCCCGGGACTGGGACCGGGGAGCTGTTTTTT. This encodes CASSPPGTGTGELFF.

The CDR3 sequence is CASSTQGGQPQHF. For the CDR3, the DNA is TGTGCCAGCAGCACCCAGGGTGGCCAGCCCCAGCATTTT. The chain employs TRBV7-6 and TRBJ1-5; possible D gene TRBD1, 5 bases. Germline CDR1 reads SGHVS; CDR2 reads FNYEAQ. The CDR3 totals 13 residues. V dropped 5 bases and J dropped 7 bases, with 12 bases sitting between them. The complete variable domain, with remaining parts taken from reference TRBV7-6 and TRBJ1-5, reads GAGVSQSPRYKVTKRGQDVALRCDPISGHVSLYWYRQALGQGPEFLTYFNYEAQQDKSGLPNDRFSAERPEGSISTLTIQRTEQRDSAMYRCASSTQGGQPQHFGDGTRLSIL.

V gene TRBV28 combines with J gene TRBJ1-2; D not resolved. The length of the CDR3 is 13 residues. V lost 7 bases to trimming and J lost 8 bases, with 17 bases between them. Germline loops: CDR1 MDHEN, CDR2 SYDVKM. The CDR3 nucleotides read TGTGCCAGCACCGTTGACGGCCTGAGGGGCTACACCTTC. Its translation: CASTVDGLRGYTF.

The chain employs TRBV24-1 and TRBJ1-4; D not certain. The germline V and J ends were trimmed by 2 bases and 8 bases, with 8 bases remaining between them. The CDR3 runs 13 residues. Germline lookup yields CDR1 KGHDR and CDR2 SFDVKD. The CDR3 nucleotides read TGTGCCACCAGTGATTGGTTTGGCGAAAAACTGTTTTTT. Translating it yields CATSDWFGEKLFF.

The chain recombines TRBV27 with TRBJ2-1; 9 nucleotides match TRBD2. The CDR3 consists of 15 residues. V was clipped by 2 bases and J by 4 bases; unmatched bases: 3. Per the germline V gene, CDR1 is MNHEY and CDR2 is SMNVEV (reference sequence). DNA of the CDR3: TGTGCCAGCAGTTTAAGGACTAGCGCATACAATGAGCAGTTCTTC. It codes for CASSLRTSAYNEQFF.

The chain carries TRBV27 and TRBJ2-2; 9 bases are a match to TRBD2. Per germline, CDR1 MNHEY and CDR2 SMNVEV (reference sequence). The CDR3 length is 17 residues. Unmatched junction bases numbered 9, after V lost 5 bases and J lost 2 bases. The CDR3 DNA reads as TGTGCCAGCAGTAAAGAAGGCGGGAGGGTCAACACCGGGGAGCTGTTTTTT. Translating it yields CASSKEGGRVNTGELFF.

The rearrangement joins TRBV5-1 to TRBJ2-7, with 7 positions matching TRBD2. The germline gives CDR1 SGHRS, CDR2 YFSETQ. CDR3 size: 16 residues. Germline trimming cut 2 bases from V and 3 bases from J; bases unmatched to any gene: 11. For the CDR3, the DNA is TGCGCCAGCAGCTTTATCATGGGGCGGGAGAACTACGAGCAGTACTTC. Translating gives CASSFIMGRENYEQYF.

V and J are TRBV28 and TRBJ2-3; tentative D call: TRBD1 (6 bases). Germline V gene lookup returns CDR1 MDHEN and CDR2 SYDVKM. Trimming removed 2 bases at V and 1 base at J, with 19 bases between. The CDR3 runs to 18 residues. For the CDR3, the DNA is TGTGCCAGCAGTTTACCCCTGACAGGTCAAGGGGGCACAGATACGCAGTATTTT. This encodes CASSLPLTGQGGTDTQYF.

V is TRBV9 and J is TRBJ2-5; 11 nucleotides align to TRBD2. This CDR3 is 15 amino acids long. Germline V gene lookup returns CDR1 SGDLS and CDR2 YYNGEE. J lost 3 bases, V lost 4 bases, and 5 bases had no gene match. The DNA for the CDR3 is TGTGCCAGCAGCCTCTCGACTAGCGGGGAAGAGACCCAGTACTTC. Its translation: CASSLSTSGEETQYF.

The chain has TRBV28 and TRBJ2-7, with 7 bases identical to TRBD2. Germline V gene lookup returns CDR1 MDHEN and CDR2 SYDVKM. With 7 bases clipped from V and 0 bases from J, the junction kept 6 bases outside the gene matches. The CDR3 covers 14 residues. The CDR3 DNA is TGTGCCAGCACCCAGACTAGCACCTCCTACGAGCAGTACTTC. The encoded protein is CASTQTSTSYEQYF.

The rearrangement links TRBV4-1 to TRBJ2-7; no clear D gene. The V and J ends lost 3 bases and 1 base respectively, with 10 bases between them. Germline V gene lookup returns CDR1 MGHRA and CDR2 YSYEKL. The CDR3 length is 14 residues. For the CDR3, the DNA is TGCGCCAGCAGCCACACCACAGAATCCTACGAGCAGTACTTC. The encoded protein is CASSHTTESYEQYF.

This chain joins TRBV27 and TRBJ1-1; 7 bases fit TRBD1. Per germline, CDR1 MNHEY and CDR2 SMNVEV (reference sequence). V was pared by 6 bases and J by 3 bases, with 4 bases of the junction left unmatched. CDR3 length: 13 residues. The CDR3 sequence is CASSYRGYTEAFF. For the CDR3, the DNA is TGTGCCAGCAGCTACAGGGGTTACACTGAAGCTTTCTTT.

This clone was seen only once. This rearrangement joins TRBV11-2 to TRBJ2-3; 8 bases align to TRBD1. Germline assignment: CDR1 SGHAT and CDR2 FQNNGV. The CDR3 totals 17 residues. V was clipped by 5 bases and J by 4 bases; unmatched bases: 14. In DNA form, the CDR3 reads TGTGCCAGCAGCCCACACAGGGGGGATCGGAGTCCAGATACGCAGTATTTT. It yields the protein CASSPHRGDRSPDTQYF.

The chain carries TRBV11-2 and TRBJ2-7; 9 bases map to TRBD2. The CDR3 sequence is 16 residues long. V shed 2 bases and J 0 bases; nucleotides not matched to a gene: 5. CDR1 and CDR2 (germline): SGHAT, FQNNGV. In nucleotides, the CDR3 is TGTGCCAGCAGCTTATCTAGGACTAGCGTCTCCTACGAGCAGTACTTC. It encodes CASSLSRTSVSYEQYF. The whole variable domain, remainder taken from reference TRBV11-2 and TRBJ2-7, is EAGVAQSPRYKIIEKRQSVAFWCNPISGHATLYWYQQILGQGPKLLIQFQNNGVVDDSQLPKDRFSAERLKGVDSTLKIQPAKLEDSAVYLCASSLSRTSVSYEQYFGPGTRLTVT.

The V and J genes are TRBV5-4 and TRBJ2-3; 16 bases match TRBD2. CDR3 length equals 18 residues. Germline V gene sequence: CDR1 SGHNT, CDR2 YYREEE (reference sequence). J gave up 8 bases and V 3 bases, and 12 bases lay outside the gene matches. CDR3 region: CASSSGLAGGRGSGTQYF. The CDR3 DNA reads TGTGCCAGCAGCTCGGGACTAGCGGGAGGGCGGGGGAGTGGTACGCAGTATTTT.

V usage is TRBV28 and J usage is TRBJ1-2; D gene unclear. This CDR3 has 12 amino acids. The V gene's germline CDR1 is MDHEN and CDR2 SYDVKM. V lost 6 bases to trimming and J lost 8 bases, with 13 bases between them. The CDR3 DNA is TGTGCCAGCAGGATAGGATCGGGGGGCTACACCTTC. This gives the protein CASRIGSGGYTF.